One T cell receptor (beta chain) is described in this entry. The entry originates in a study of control samples from healthy donors and cancer patients. Some clones are missing from TCRdb's copy, which holds only in-frame ones; the method was immunoSEQ multiplex PCR. The table includes some 120,000 clones, around 89% detected once. Per germline, CDR1 MNHEY and CDR2 SVGAGI. Trimming shortened V by 7 bases and J by 2 bases, and 18 bases separated the two germline ends. CDR3 length: 15 amino acids. The sequenced material came from PBMCs. The sequence was collected from a woman aged 45 to 65 with colorectal cancer. The chain employs TRBV6-5 and TRBJ2-7; D might be TRBD1 (6 bases). CDR3 bases: TGTGCCAGCACCCGACAGGACCGCACTACCTACGAGCAGTACTTC. It specifies CASTRQDRTTYEQYF.